The 15 T cell receptor beta chains reported below all come from one sample, sequenced in a study of T cells in Graves' hyperthyroidism and ophthalmopathy. TCR beta CDR3 region amplification was performed from RNA transcripts. A first-round RT-PCR of the TCR CDR3 used the HTBI primer set. MiXCR, run by TCRdb on the multiplex PCR reads, gives a single entry per CDR3 protein. Of more than 500,000 distinct CDR3 sequences detected, approximately 49% appear once; the ten largest clones hold around 44%. Sequenced material: peripheral blood or thyroid tissue (not recorded which). These receptor sequences come from an adult woman with Graves' disease, either hyperthyroidism or ophthalmopathy (not recorded which).

This chain links TRBV15 with TRBJ2-2, with 9 bases matching TRBD2. Germline trimming cut 3 bases from V and 4 bases from J; bases unmatched to any gene: 3. The CDR3 is made up of 15 amino acids. CDR1 and CDR2 from the germline V gene are LNHNV and YYDKDF (reference sequence). The CDR3: CATSRVAGATGELFF. The CDR3 DNA reads TGTGCCACCAGCAGGGTAGCGGGAGCCACCGGGGAGCTGTTTTTT.

This clonotype was seen a few times. The rearrangement links TRBV6-5 to TRBJ2-7; D remains ambiguous. Germline lookup yields CDR1 MNHEY and CDR2 SVGAGI. This CDR3 spans 14 amino acids. Trimming shortened V by 0 bases and J by 2 bases, and 8 bases separated the two germline ends. DNA for the CDR3: TGTGCCAGCAGTTACTCAGCAGGCCCCTACGAGCAGTACTTC. Its translation: CASSYSAGPYEQYF.

V is TRBV7-2 and J is TRBJ2-5; 10 bases agree with TRBD2. The CDR3 has 18 residues. V trimming: 8 bases; J trimming: 4 bases; junction bases outside the gene matches: 19. Germline lookup yields CDR1 SGHTA and CDR2 FQGNSA. The CDR3 coding sequence is TGTGCCAGCGGCCTAGGGCGGCTAGCGGGAGTACGTGGAGAGACCCAGTACTTC. Translation gives CASGLGRLAGVRGETQYF.

This clonotype was found many times. The J gene is TRBJ2-5, the V gene TRBV29-1; 9 nucleotides line up with TRBD2. Germline-derived CDR1 and CDR2 are SQVTM and ANQGSEA. This CDR3 is 15 amino acids long. V lost 7 bases, J lost 5 bases, and 14 bases stayed unmatched. The CDR3 sequence: CSGGGLAGPPETQYF. CDR3 in DNA: TGCAGCGGGGGGGGGCTAGCGGGGCCCCCCGAGACCCAGTACTTC. The full variable domain, its missing parts supplied by reference TRBV29-1 and TRBJ2-5, is SAVISQKPSRDICQRGTSLTIQCQVDSQVTMMFWYRQQPGQSLTLIATANQGSEATYESGFVIDKFPISRPNLTFSTLTVSNMSPEDSSIYLCSGGGLAGPPETQYFGPGTRLLVL.

This clonotype has just a few counts. The V and J genes are TRBV2 and TRBJ2-2; no definite D call. The CDR3 covers 12 residues. Germline loops: CDR1 SNHLY, CDR2 FYNNEI. V was trimmed by 8 bases and J by 7 bases, leaving 11 bases between them. The CDR3, as DNA: TGTGCCAGCCGGACCTCTGGCGGGGAGCTGTTTTTT. This codes for CASRTSGGELFF.

The V gene is TRBV7-9, the J gene TRBJ2-6, with D maybe TRBD1 (5 bases). Trimming cost V 5 bases and J 6 bases, with 20 bases left between them. The V gene's germline CDR1 is SEHNR and CDR2 FQNEAQ (reference sequence). The CDR3 extends over 17 amino acids. DNA of the CDR3: TGTGCCAGCAGCCCCGTGTTTGGGGCCGGAAAGGCCAACGTCCTGACTTTC. It translates to CASSPVFGAGKANVLTF.

J is TRBJ1-2 and V is TRBV10-3, with D possibly TRBD1 on 6 matching bases. V lost 4 bases, J lost 4 bases, and 10 bases lay in between. Germline V gene lookup returns CDR1 ENHRY and CDR2 SYGVKD. The CDR3 runs to 13 residues. For the CDR3, the DNA is TGTGCCATCAGTGGACAGGATACCTATGGCTACACCTTC. Amino acids: CAISGQDTYGYTF.

This clonotype was counted only a few times. This chain joins TRBV29-1 and TRBJ2-5, with TRBD1 identical over 9 bases. Per the germline V gene, CDR1 is SQVTM and CDR2 is ANQGSEA. The CDR3 contains 13 residues. V gave up 8 bases and J gave up 2 bases; unmatched junction bases: 6. The CDR3 region is CSTTGTGQETQYF. CDR3 sequence (DNA): TGCAGCACAACCGGGACAGGGCAAGAGACCCAGTACTTC.

This clonotype has only a few counts. In nucleotides, the CDR3 is TGTGCCAGCAGACCTACCGGACAGGCGTACGAGCAGTACTTC. Translation: CASRPTGQAYEQYF. J is TRBJ2-7 and V is TRBV7-9, with TRBD1 matching 7 bases. V dropped 6 bases and J dropped 4; count of bases not matched to a gene: 9. The CDR3 sequence is 14 residues long. The germline V gene encodes CDR1 SEHNR and CDR2 FQNEAQ (reference sequence).

The gene calls are TRBV7-8 and TRBJ2-7; possible D gene TRBD2, 5 bases. V dropped 5 bases and J dropped 7 bases, with 21 bases sitting between them. The length of the CDR3 is 15 residues. Germline loops: CDR1 SGHVS, CDR2 FQNEAQ. The CDR3 region is CASSPPGRTDFEQYF. The CDR3 DNA reads TGTGCCAGCAGCCCACCCGGACGGACTGACTTTGAGCAGTACTTC.

This chain connects TRBV20-1 to TRBJ2-7; TRBD1 aligns across 11 bases. Germline V CDR1 and CDR2: DFQATT, SNEGSKA (reference sequence). CDR3 length: 15 amino acids. The trim removed 3 bases at V and 7 bases at J, leaving 11 bases unmatched. CDR3 in DNA: TGCAGTGCTAGGTGGGACGGACAGGGGGCGGGGGAGCAGTACTTC. Protein sequence: CSARWDGQGAGEQYF.

In its sample, this clonotype was seen a few times. This sequence joins TRBV29-1 and TRBJ1-2, with TRBD1 identical over 8 bases. Per germline, CDR1 SQVTM and CDR2 ANQGSEA. The J segment lost 4 bases and the V segment lost 6 bases, leaving 7 bases of the junction unmatched. The length of the CDR3 is 13 residues. The CDR3 protein is CSVRQGLVYGYTF. The CDR3 DNA is TGCAGCGTCCGACAGGGGTTGGTCTATGGCTACACCTTC.

There are many counts of this clonotype. V and J are TRBV29-1 and TRBJ1-3; D is possibly TRBD1 (5 bases). Trimming took 0 bases from V and 4 from J, leaving 10 bases between them. Germline V gives CDR1 SQVTM, CDR2 ANQGSEA. CDR3 length: 14 amino acids. The CDR3 protein is CSVEEGGYGNTIYF. In DNA, the CDR3 is TGCAGCGTTGAAGAGGGGGGTTACGGAAACACCATATATTTT.

This clonotype was picked up many times. This chain links TRBV7-9 with TRBJ1-5; 7 bases match TRBD1. CDR3 length: 12 residues. V lost 6 bases, J lost 9 bases, and 5 bases stayed unmatched. Per the germline V gene, CDR1 is SEHNR and CDR2 is FQNEAQ (reference sequence). CDR3 sequence (DNA): TGTGCCAGCAGTCCGGAGGGGGCGCCCCAGCATTTT. This translates into CASSPEGAPQHF.

The genes are TRBV10-3 and TRBJ1-5; 8 bases are a match to TRBD1. The CDR3 has 14 amino acids. Germline V CDR1 and CDR2: ENHRY, SYGVKD. The V segment lost 7 bases and the J segment 4 bases; nucleotides outside the gene matches: 6. CDR3 nucleotide sequence: TGTGCCATCACCGAAGGGGACAGGAATCAGCCCCAGCATTTT. It encodes CAITEGDRNQPQHF.